The clone carrying this T cell receptor (beta chain) appeared once. This specimen comes from a study of blood T cell repertoires in COVID-19. Clinical histories supplied by participants themselves formed the basis of cohort assignment. Recovered status in Cohort 3 required two negative PCRs, clearance, or symptom resolution. In the source study's methods: The assay estimated nucleated cells by amplifying reference gene primers. Here immunoSEQ multiplex PCR was the method, and the copy in TCRdb shows in-frame clones only, minus some. V and J calls and clone size come straight from that table; D and trimming were deduced from the DNA. Of around 300,000 clones listed, nearly 90% are singletons. The CDR3 is made up of 13 amino acids. Losses at the gene ends were 3 bases for V and 4 bases for J; bases not matched to a gene: 2. From germline, CDR1 is SGHTA and CDR2 FQGTGA.

What was sequenced was PBMCs or T cells enriched from blood (not recorded which). The V and J genes are TRBV7-3 and TRBJ2-7; 8 bases match TRBD2. The receptor was derived from a woman aged 55-69 years who had recovered from COVID-19. The CDR3 loop reads CASSFERGYEQYF. The CDR3 coding sequence is TGTGCCAGCAGCTTCGAGCGGGGGTACGAGCAGTACTTC.